This passage covers 16 T cell receptor beta chains from one sample sequenced in a study of blood T cell repertoires in COVID-19. Only in-frame clones appear in the TCRdb table, and some are missing; sequencing was by immunoSEQ multiplex PCR. The sample contains about 130,000 clones, approximately 88% of which appear only once. The sequencing input was peripheral blood. The receptors were gathered from a woman in her twenties or thirties who had recovered from COVID-19.

V usage is TRBV3-1 (or the pseudogene TRBV3-2) and J usage is TRBJ2-7; a possible D gene is TRBD1 (6 bases). The CDR3 runs 15 residues. V was shortened by 4 bases and J by 2 bases, with 15 bases between the two germline ends. Germline lookup yields CDR1 LGHDT and CDR2 YNNKEL (reference sequence). The CDR3 nucleotides are TGTGCCAGCAGCCTAGCCCAGGGGATAGCCTACGAGCAGTACTTC. Protein sequence: CASSLAQGIAYEQYF.

This chain links TRBV7-8 with TRBJ1-1; D possibly corresponds to TRBD1 (5 bases). CDR1 and CDR2 (germline): SGHVS, FQNEAQ. The V and J ends lost 2 bases and 8 bases respectively, with 15 bases between them. The CDR3 length is 14 residues. CDR3 sequence reads: CASSLSGHIEEAFF. DNA of the CDR3: TGTGCCAGCAGCTTATCCGGACATATCGAGGAAGCTTTCTTT.

This chain joins TRBV6-5 and TRBJ1-2; the match to TRBD1 covers 7 bases. V lost 0 bases, J lost 2 bases, and 6 bases stayed unmatched. Germline CDR1 is MNHEY and CDR2 is SVGAGI. The CDR3 extends over 16 amino acids. The CDR3, as DNA: TGTGCCAGCAGTTACTCGCCGACAGGGCGCAACTATGGCTACACCTTC. Its protein product is CASSYSPTGRNYGYTF.

The chain uses TRBV5-1 and TRBJ2-7, with TRBD1 identical over 7 bases. V gave up 4 bases and J gave up 3 bases; unmatched junction bases: 7. The germline V gene has CDR1 SGHRS and CDR2 YFSETQ. The CDR3 is made up of 14 amino acids. This CDR3 reads CASSVQGVVYEQYF. In DNA, the CDR3 is TGCGCCAGCAGCGTTCAGGGGGTTGTCTACGAGCAGTACTTC.

The chain links TRBV29-1 to TRBJ2-7; 7 bases fit TRBD2. J was trimmed by 2 bases and V by 4 bases; bases with no gene match: 8. Germline V gene data show CDR1 as SQVTM and CDR2 as ANQGSEA. This CDR3 contains 14 residues. The chain's CDR3 is CSVARPSGAYEQYF. The CDR3 nucleotides are TGCAGCGTTGCCCGACCTAGCGGAGCCTACGAGCAGTACTTC.

The chain joins TRBV6-5 to TRBJ1-2, with D unresolved. Trimming stripped 6 bases from V and 2 bases from J, with 10 bases between. The CDR3 loop spans 13 amino acids. Germline CDR1 reads MNHEY; CDR2 reads SVGAGI. DNA for the CDR3: TGTGCCAGCAGCCTGGGAGGGAACTATGGCTACACCTTC. It codes for CASSLGGNYGYTF.

This clone was detected only a few times. J is TRBJ2-5 and V is TRBV7-8; tentative D call: TRBD1 (5 bases). Trimming pared 5 bases from V and 5 bases from J, leaving 15 bases between. The CDR3 loop spans 14 amino acids. Germline CDR1 reads SGHVS; CDR2 reads FQNEAQ. CDR3 sequence (DNA): TGTGCCAGCAGCAGCCGATCGGCAGGGGAGACCCAGTACTTC. It is translated as CASSSRSAGETQYF.

The chain links TRBV5-1 to TRBJ2-7, with D perhaps matching TRBD1 (7 bases). CDR3 length: 15 amino acids. Germline V CDR1 and CDR2: SGHRS, YFSETQ. Between the trimmed V and J ends, which lost 4 bases and 6 bases, there was a span of 20 bases. The CDR3 loop reads CASSPGDRTPGEQYF. CDR3 sequence (DNA): TGCGCCAGCAGCCCGGGGGACAGAACCCCTGGCGAGCAGTACTTC.

The V gene is TRBV6-6, the J gene TRBJ2-3, with D possibly matching TRBD2 (5 bases). V was shortened by 8 bases and J by 2 bases, with 17 bases between the two germline ends. The CDR3 spans 15 residues. From germline, CDR1 is MNHNY and CDR2 SVGAGI (reference sequence). The CDR3 sequence: CASRWGMRDTDTQYF. Written as DNA, the CDR3 is TGTGCCAGCCGGTGGGGTATGAGGGACACAGATACGCAGTATTTT.

This chain joins TRBV9 and TRBJ2-3, with D possibly TRBD2 on 6 matching bases. This CDR3 contains 16 residues. The V end lost 0 bases, the J end lost 2 bases, and 13 bases lay between the germline ends. Germline V gene sequence: CDR1 SGDLS, CDR2 YYNGEE. The CDR3 reads CASSVGEDPLTDTQYF. In nucleotides, the CDR3 is TGTGCCAGCAGCGTAGGGGAGGACCCCCTCACAGATACGCAGTATTTT.

J is TRBJ2-2 and V is TRBV13; 10 bases are a match to TRBD2. Germline V gene data show CDR1 as PRHDT and CDR2 as FYEKMQ (reference sequence). There are 15 residues in the CDR3. J was trimmed by 6 bases and V by 2 bases; bases with no gene match: 3. CDR3 sequence reads: CASSLPSGRSGELFF. CDR3 bases: TGTGCCAGCAGCTTACCTAGCGGGAGATCCGGGGAGCTGTTTTTT. Full variable domain (missing parts from reference TRBV13 and TRBJ2-2): AAGVIQSPRHLIKEKRETATLKCYPIPRHDTVYWYQQGPGQDPQFLISFYEKMQSDKGSIPDRFSAQQFSDYHSELNMSSLELGDSALYFCASSLPSGRSGELFFGEGSRLTVL.

The V and J genes are TRBV7-9 and TRBJ1-1; D possibly corresponds to TRBD1 (5 bases). Germline CDR1 reads SEHNR; CDR2 reads FQNEAQ (reference sequence). Trimming removed 2 bases at V and 5 bases at J, with 9 bases between. This CDR3 region has 13 residues. The CDR3 loop reads CASSLTGETEAFF. CDR3 bases: TGTGCCAGCAGCTTAACAGGAGAAACTGAAGCTTTCTTT.

The rearrangement joins TRBV5-1 to TRBJ1-1; 7 bases align to TRBD1. V was clipped by 4 bases and J by 3 bases; unmatched bases: 9. The CDR3 runs to 15 residues. Per germline, CDR1 SGHRS and CDR2 YFSETQ. In nucleotides, the CDR3 is TGCGCCAGCAGCCCCCCACACAGGGGAGACACTGAAGCTTTCTTT. This encodes CASSPPHRGDTEAFF.

The V and J genes are TRBV11-3 and TRBJ1-1; D possibly corresponds to TRBD1 (5 bases). Germline assignment: CDR1 SGHNT and CDR2 YENEEA. This CDR3 is built from 13 residues. V lost 2 bases to trimming and J lost 4 bases, with 8 bases between them. The DNA of the CDR3 is TGTGCCAGCAGCTTACAGGGTGGCACTGAAGCTTTCTTT. Its translation: CASSLQGGTEAFF.

This clone was detected a few times. This chain links TRBV19 with TRBJ1-5; possibly TRBD1 for D (6 bases). The CDR3 totals 15 residues. Looked up from germline, CDR1 is LNHDA and CDR2 is SQIVND (reference sequence). V shed 8 bases and J shed 1 base, with 15 bases lying between them. For the CDR3, the DNA is TGTGCCAGTTCCCAAGGGGGTCTAAGCAATCAGCCCCAGCATTTT. Protein product: CASSQGGLSNQPQHF.

CDR3 in DNA: TGTGCCAGCAGCATTGACGGGGTCTATGGCTACACCTTC. Its protein is CASSIDGVYGYTF. The chain employs TRBV7-8 and TRBJ1-2; D remains ambiguous. Germline V gives CDR1 SGHVS, CDR2 FQNEAQ. V lost 5 bases and J lost 4, with 11 bases in between. This CDR3 has 13 amino acids.